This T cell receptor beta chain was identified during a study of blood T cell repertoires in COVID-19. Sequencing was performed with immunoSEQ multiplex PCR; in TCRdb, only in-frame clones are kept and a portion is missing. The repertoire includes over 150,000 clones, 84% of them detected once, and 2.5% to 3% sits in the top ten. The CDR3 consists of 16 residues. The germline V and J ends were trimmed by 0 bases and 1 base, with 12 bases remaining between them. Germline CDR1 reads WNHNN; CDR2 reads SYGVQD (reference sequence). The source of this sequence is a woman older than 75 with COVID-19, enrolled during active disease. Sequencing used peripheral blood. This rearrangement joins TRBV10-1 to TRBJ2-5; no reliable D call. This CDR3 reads CASSESSQASQETQYF. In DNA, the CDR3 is TGCGCCAGCAGTGAGTCAAGCCAGGCATCCCAAGAGACCCAGTACTTC.